These 14 T cell receptor beta chains were all obtained from the same sample, sequenced in a study of blood T cell repertoires in COVID-19. Repertoires were generated with immunoSEQ multiplex PCR, while TCRdb's copy carries only in-frame clones and drops some. The sample contains approximately 350,000 clones, roughly four fifths of which appear only once. Input material: PBMCs or T cells enriched from blood (not recorded which). Receptors were obtained from a woman in her forties or fifties who had recovered from COVID-19.

This chain uses TRBV14 with TRBJ2-5, with 12 bases aligning to TRBD2. Germline V gene lookup returns CDR1 SGHDN and CDR2 FVKESK. Trimming removed 4 bases from V and 5 bases from J; junction bases left unmatched: 8. The CDR3 totals 16 residues. The DNA for the CDR3 is TGTGCCAGCAGCCTCGCTCGACTAGCGGGAGTCGAGACCCAGTACTTC. This gives the protein CASSLARLAGVETQYF.

This clone was observed a single time. This chain joins TRBV12-3 or TRBV12-4 and TRBJ2-7; tentative D call: TRBD1 (5 bases). Deletions cut 5 bases from V and 3 bases from J, with 11 bases between. The CDR3 has 13 amino acids. CDR3 sequence: CASSQGKVYEQYF. In DNA form, the CDR3 reads TGTGCCAGCAGTCAGGGTAAGGTCTACGAGCAGTACTTC.

The sample holds one count of this clone. This rearrangement joins TRBV11-3 to TRBJ1-5; 7 bases are a match to TRBD1. Trimming at V came to 1 base and at J to 3 bases, leaving 3 bases not matched to a gene. Germline values: CDR1 SGHNT, CDR2 YENEEA. The CDR3 extends over 15 amino acids. The CDR3 sequence is CASSLGTGANQPQHF. DNA for the CDR3: TGTGCCAGCAGCTTAGGAACAGGGGCCAATCAGCCCCAGCATTTT.

The chain has TRBV6-2 or TRBV6-3 and TRBJ2-3, with 7 bases that match TRBD2. Germline V CDR1 and CDR2: MNHEY, SVGEGT. This CDR3 contains 18 residues. Germline trimming cut 2 bases from V and 0 bases from J; bases unmatched to any gene: 11. The CDR3 DNA follows: TGTGCCAGCAGTTACGAGGTTCCTAGCGGACGGAGCACAGATACGCAGTATTTT. Amino acids: CASSYEVPSGRSTDTQYF.

CDR3 sequence: CASSPTSPTGTYGYTF. CDR3 in DNA: TGTGCCAGCAGCCCCACCAGCCCGACAGGAACTTATGGCTACACCTTC. The chain is built from TRBV5-4 and TRBJ1-2; a possible D gene is TRBD1 (6 bases). This CDR3 is 16 amino acids long. Germline CDR1 is SGHNT and CDR2 is YYREEE (reference sequence). V was pared by 4 bases and J by 5 bases, with 21 bases between.

The chain employs TRBV9 and TRBJ2-1; maybe TRBD1 (5 bases). This CDR3 spans 15 amino acids. With 3 bases removed from V and 0 bases from J, the gap between germline ends came to 10 bases. Per the germline V gene, CDR1 is SGDLS and CDR2 is YYNGEE. The CDR3 here is CASSATDSSYNEQFF. Written as DNA, the CDR3 is TGTGCCAGCAGCGCCACTGACAGCTCCTACAATGAGCAGTTCTTC.

This clone was detected many times. The rearrangement links TRBV24-1 to TRBJ2-1, with 7 bases that match TRBD1. Germline CDR1 is KGHDR and CDR2 is SFDVKD. CDR3 length equals 15 residues. Trimming took 3 bases from V and 7 from J; bases not matched to a gene: 8. As DNA, the CDR3 is TGTGCCACCAGTGATCCTACCCGGACAGGTAATGAGCAGTTCTTC. It yields the protein CATSDPTRTGNEQFF.

The V call is TRBV24-1, the J call TRBJ2-1, with D perhaps matching TRBD2 (5 bases). CDR1 is KGHDR and CDR2 is SFDVKD in the germline V gene. The CDR3 loop spans 16 amino acids. Deletions cut 4 bases from V and 7 bases from J, with 19 bases between. CDR3 sequence: CATSDPSPGGRNEQFF. In DNA form, the CDR3 reads TGTGCCACCAGTGACCCAAGCCCCGGAGGAAGGAATGAGCAGTTCTTC.

The V and J genes are TRBV5-1 and TRBJ2-3; a weak D match, TRBD2 (5 bases). The ends were cut back, 4 bases at V and 4 bases at J, with 16 bases in the middle. This CDR3 spans 15 amino acids. CDR1 is SGHRS, CDR2 YFSETQ, per germline. CDR3 in DNA: TGCGCCAGCAGCCTTGGGAGAGTCACGGCAGATACGCAGTATTTT. It encodes CASSLGRVTADTQYF.

This chain connects TRBV6-4 to TRBJ2-3; D is perhaps TRBD2 (5 bases). Germline CDR1 reads MRHNA; CDR2 reads SNTAGT. This CDR3 is built from 15 residues. Trimming pared 0 bases from V and 2 bases from J, leaving 9 bases between. In nucleotides, the CDR3 is TGTGCCAGCAGTGACTCTGCTAGCCCCACAGATACGCAGTATTTT. It yields the protein CASSDSASPTDTQYF.

The J gene is TRBJ1-2, the V gene TRBV3-1 (or the pseudogene TRBV3-2); a possible D gene is TRBD1 (5 bases). The CDR3 is 14 amino acids. The V end lost 3 bases, the J end lost 4 bases, and 12 bases lay between the germline ends. The germline V gene has CDR1 LGHDT and CDR2 YNNKEL (reference sequence). The CDR3 nucleotides read TGTGCCAGCAGCCACAGGGATTCGCGCTATGGCTACACCTTC. The encoded protein is CASSHRDSRYGYTF.

V usage is TRBV3-1 (or the pseudogene TRBV3-2) and J usage is TRBJ2-1; TRBD1 agrees at 7 bases. The V gene's germline CDR1 is LGHDT and CDR2 YNNKEL (reference sequence). This CDR3 spans 20 amino acids. V lost 0 bases and J lost 0; bases outside the gene matches: 14. CDR3 residues: CASSQDVPGTAFDSYNEQFF. The CDR3 nucleotides read TGTGCCAGCAGCCAAGATGTGCCCGGGACAGCGTTTGACTCCTACAATGAGCAGTTCTTC.

The V gene is TRBV11-2, the J gene TRBJ1-3, with D perhaps matching TRBD1 (5 bases). The CDR3 contains 15 residues. V shed 9 bases and J shed 1 base, with 16 bases lying between them. The germline V gene has CDR1 SGHAT and CDR2 FQNNGV. CDR3 DNA: TGTGCCAGTGCAGACAGACGGTCTTCTGGAAACACCATATATTTT. Residues: CASADRRSSGNTIYF. The variable domain in full, with the rest retrieved from reference TRBV11-2 and TRBJ1-3, is EAGVAQSPRYKIIEKRQSVAFWCNPISGHATLYWYQQILGQGPKLLIQFQNNGVVDDSQLPKDRFSAERLKGVDSTLKIQPAKLEDSAVYLCASADRRSSGNTIYFGEGSWLTVV.

The J gene is TRBJ2-3, the V gene TRBV7-2, with 7 positions matching TRBD2. The CDR3 loop spans 13 amino acids. The V and J ends lost 5 bases and 9 bases, in that order; junction bases with no gene match: 8. Germline values: CDR1 SGHTA, CDR2 FQGNSA. The DNA of the CDR3 is TGTGCCAGCAGCCCCGGCGGGAGTGAAACGCAGTATTTT. Its protein product is CASSPGGSETQYF. The full variable domain, in which reference TRBV7-2 and TRBJ2-3 provide the parts outside the CDR3, is GAGVSQSPSNKVTEKGKDVELRCDPISGHTALYWYRQSLGQGLEFLIYFQGNSAPDKSGLPSDRFSAERTGGSVSTLTIQRTQQEDSAVYLCASSPGGSETQYFGPGTRLTVL.